This T cell receptor beta chain was recorded in a study of CXCR3-negative and CXCR3-positive naive CD8 T cells. Germline lookup yields CDR1 LGHDT and CDR2 YNNKEL (reference sequence). The CDR3 is made up of 17 amino acids. Remarks on this clonotype: The antigen remains unidentified.

All TRB cDNA libraries came from 5' RACE performed with UMI labels. TCRdb processed the 5' RACE reads again and assigns one entry to each CDR3 protein, with no DNA. The table for this sample gives some 8,700 distinct CDR3 sequences. Regarding the study as a whole: The study found CXCR3 expression partially decreased after cryopreservation and ran most assays on fresh PBMCs. Memory CD8+ cells showed much lower diversity, while both naive subsets were comparably high. More hydrophobic TRB CDR3s were found in CXCR3-positive naive cells than in CXCR3-negative naive cells.

Definition of naive CD8+ T cells rested on a CD45RO-CCR7+CD27+CD95- profile. The sample was naive CXCR3- CD8+ T cells from blood. Subset defined: CD45RO-CCR7+CD27+CD95- naive CD8+ T cells lacking CXCR3 (TNR3-). V usage is TRBV3-1 and J usage is TRBJ2-5; TCRdb's D call, TRBD1, is unchecked because there is no DNA. This TCR derives from a human donor in good health. Some clones in this sample may be carry-over from other donors' samples. The CDR3 reads CASSQDGDTKLQETQYF.